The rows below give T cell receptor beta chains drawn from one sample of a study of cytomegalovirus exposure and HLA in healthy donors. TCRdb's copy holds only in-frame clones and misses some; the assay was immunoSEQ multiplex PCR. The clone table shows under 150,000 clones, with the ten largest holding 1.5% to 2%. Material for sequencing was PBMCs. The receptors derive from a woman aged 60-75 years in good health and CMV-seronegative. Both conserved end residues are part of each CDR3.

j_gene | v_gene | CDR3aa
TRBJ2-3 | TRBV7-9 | CASSLDQGTDTQYF
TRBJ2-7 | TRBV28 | CASSLLTGSPSSYHEQYF
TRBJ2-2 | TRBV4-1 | CASSQGVGSAGELFF
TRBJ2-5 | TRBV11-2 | CASSPPAGRARETQYF
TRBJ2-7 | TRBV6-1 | CASSEKGEVCF
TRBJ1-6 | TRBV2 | CASSDRNSPLHF
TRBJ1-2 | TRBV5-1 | CASSLADRDNYGYTF
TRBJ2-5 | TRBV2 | CASSREGGETQYF
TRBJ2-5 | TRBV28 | CASSPGLPGETQYF
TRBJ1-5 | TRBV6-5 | CASSREVSNQPQHF
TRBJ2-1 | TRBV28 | CASSPGLAYNEQFF
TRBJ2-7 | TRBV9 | CASSVTGVGVEQYF
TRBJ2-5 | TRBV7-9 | CASSPSSGTQETQYF
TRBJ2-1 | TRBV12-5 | CASGLGLDPNEQFF
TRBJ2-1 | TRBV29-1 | CSVEKAGGVAYNEQFF
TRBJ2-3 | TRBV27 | CASSRGSSGITDTQYF
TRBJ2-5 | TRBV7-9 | CASSRLAYREETQYF
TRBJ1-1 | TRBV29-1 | CSAFDTEAFF
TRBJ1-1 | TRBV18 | CASSPDITEAFF
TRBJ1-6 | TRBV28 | CASRYDRVSNSPLHF
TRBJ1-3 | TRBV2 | CASSATGKLTGNTIYF
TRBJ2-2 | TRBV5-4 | CASNKIAGELFF
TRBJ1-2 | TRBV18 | CASSLARVNYGYTF
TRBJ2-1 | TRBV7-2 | CASSLGGASYNEQFF
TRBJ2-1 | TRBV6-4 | CASSDAYRGPGGEQFF
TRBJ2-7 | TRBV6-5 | CASSYSNPGSYEQYF
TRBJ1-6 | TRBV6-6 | CASTPPVRFNSPLHF
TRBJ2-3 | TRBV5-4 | CASSLDGAPTQYF
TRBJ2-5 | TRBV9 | CASSVREETQYF
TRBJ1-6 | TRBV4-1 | CASSQVDRENSPLHF
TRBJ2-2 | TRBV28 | CASSSSGTQNTGELFF
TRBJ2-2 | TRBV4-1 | CASSQGGGTGGPGELFF
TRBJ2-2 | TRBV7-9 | CASSLQGAETGELFF
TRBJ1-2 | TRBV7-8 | CASSSFSADGYTF
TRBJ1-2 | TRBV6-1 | CASKRDGNGYTF
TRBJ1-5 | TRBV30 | CAWSAGTGNTQPQHF
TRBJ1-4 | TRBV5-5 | CASSSRDRGQSNEKLFF
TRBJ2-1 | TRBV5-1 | CASSLSPNLHNEQFF